This TCR beta chain was observed in a study of tumor-infiltrating lymphocytes in primary liver carcinoma (dated by TCRdb to the late 2010s). At the level of the whole study: Surgical resection was performed in China between late 2015 and 2016 on about five patients with histopathologically diagnosed primary liver carcinoma. The five patients, three men and two women aged 30 to 69 years, had hepatocellular carcinoma (four) or combined HCC and intrahepatic cholangiocarcinoma (one). The tumors of the five patients were staged as T1-T3 N0M0, with maximum diameters ranging from 4.2 to 10 cm. Each sample produced about 3.65 to 7.5 million productive TCRbeta reads, and read depth showed no significant difference between tissue types. Across five regions of each liver tumor, along with adjacent normal tissue and blood, the study brought together TCRbeta repertoire sequencing, expression microarrays and whole-exome sequencing. A total of some 35 specimens from 5 patients underwent TCRbeta repertoire sequencing, comprising around 25 tumor regions, 5 adjacent noncancerous liver tissues and 5 peripheral blood samples. Reproducibility between technical replicate repertoires was high, with correlation coefficients above 0.95 and mean shared-clone rates near 0.89. The investigation overall reported the following: Repertoire overlap was found to be higher between tumor regions (mean approximately 35%) than between tumor-adjacent (about 17%) or tumor-blood (roughly 15%) pairs, consistent with antigen-driven expansion. With just a handful of patients in the study, the authors point out that the findings should be validated in a larger study. The top 250 clones made up a significantly larger repertoire fraction in tumors than in blood (p = 0.039). Because only the TCR beta chain was sequenced and unpaired alpha chains were not captured, true repertoire diversity is likely underestimated. Because the samples were bulk and unsorted, CD4+ and CD8+ T cell repertoires could not be compared.

Turning to this clonotype: The specificity of this receptor is unknown. This could be a read error, since a much larger clone is one nucleotide away.

From a lookup of the germline V gene, CDR1 and CDR2 are MNHNS and SASEGT. The CDR3 has 20 amino acids, counting the end cysteine and phenylalanine. Only the CDR3 portion is preserved as DNA: 60 bases, with reading frame beginning at the first base. Trimming removed 1 base from V and 5 bases from J; the gene matches leave 18 bases unexplained. Blood RNA was extracted from unsorted whole blood with TRIzol reagent; germline DNA came from the DNeasy Blood & Tissue kit. At the time of sampling, the patients had chronic HBV infection and had not received any treatment. Before surgery, 3 to 5 milliliters of peripheral blood were drawn into K2EDTA tubes. Using a constant-region primer and ProtoScript II reverse transcriptase, TCRbeta-specific cDNA was reverse-transcribed from roughly 460 ng total RNA. Three nested multiplex PCR rounds, following a slightly modified ARM-PCR procedure, were used to build the TCRbeta libraries. Each of the first two PCR rounds ran for around 9 cycles and used multiplex TRBV1-TRBV30 forward primers together with a Cbeta reverse primer. A final 25-cycle PCR with Deep VentR polymerase added sample barcodes and Illumina adapters. Before sequencing, amplicons of 200-500 bp were purified from gel using a QIAquick gel extraction kit. The TCRbeta amplicons were sequenced with 250-bp paired-end reads on an Illumina HiSeq 2500. The original methods were these. Quality trimming of reads was performed with Trimmomatic v0.33, and paired reads were merged with FLASH v1.2.11 so that full CDR3 sequences could be recovered. V, D and J germline segments were assigned to the rearranged TCRbeta sequences by MiGEC v1.2.1b. Clonotype statistics, along with Shannon-Wiener diversity indices, were calculated using VDJtools v1.0.0. To cut down on sampling bias, every analysis after diversity analysis relied on just the 250 most abundant clonotypes from each sample. TCRdb reran the public reads through fastp at Q25 and MiXCR, keeping productive beta chains. Under each unique CDR3 protein, matching rows form one entry showing the most common genes and DNA. The V and J calls were not made by the authors but by TCRdb's processing. The sample table records fewer than 250,000 distinct CDR3 sequences; less than 70% of these occur just once. The ten largest clones represent roughly 6.4% of the sample.

The sequencing sample was made of peripheral blood. The chain couples TRBV6-1 to TRBJ2-2; 8 junctional bases match TRBD2. The sequence came from a woman aged 55-70 years with primary liver carcinoma and hepatitis B virus infection. DNA sequence: TGTGCCAGCAGTGAAGTCGCAAGGTTTAGTAGCGGGACCGCTACCGGGGAGCTGTTTTTT. Its product reads: CASSEVARFSSGTATGELFF.